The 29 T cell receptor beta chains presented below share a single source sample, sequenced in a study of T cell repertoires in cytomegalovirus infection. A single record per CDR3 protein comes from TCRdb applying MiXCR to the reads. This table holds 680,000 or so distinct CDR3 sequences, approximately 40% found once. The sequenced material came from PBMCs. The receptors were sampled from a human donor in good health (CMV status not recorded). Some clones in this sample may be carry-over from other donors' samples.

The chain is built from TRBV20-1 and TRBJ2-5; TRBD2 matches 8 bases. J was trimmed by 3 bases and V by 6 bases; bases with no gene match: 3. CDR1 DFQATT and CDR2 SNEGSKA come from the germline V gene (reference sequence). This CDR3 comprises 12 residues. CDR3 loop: CSAGGDEETQYF. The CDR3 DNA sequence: TGCAGTGCCGGGGGGGACGAAGAGACCCAGTACTTC.

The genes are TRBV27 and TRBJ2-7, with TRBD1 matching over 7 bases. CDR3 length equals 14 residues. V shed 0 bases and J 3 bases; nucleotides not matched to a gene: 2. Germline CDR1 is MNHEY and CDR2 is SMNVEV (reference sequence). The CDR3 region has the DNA TGTGCCAGCAGTTTATCCTCAGGGGGCTACGAGCAGTACTTC. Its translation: CASSLSSGGYEQYF.

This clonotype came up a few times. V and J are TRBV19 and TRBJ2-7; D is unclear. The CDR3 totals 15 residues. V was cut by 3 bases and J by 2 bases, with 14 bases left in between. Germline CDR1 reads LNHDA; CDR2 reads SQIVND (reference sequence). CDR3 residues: CASSMSRSLTYEQYF. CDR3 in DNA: TGTGCCAGTAGTATGAGCAGGAGTCTTACCTACGAGCAGTACTTC.

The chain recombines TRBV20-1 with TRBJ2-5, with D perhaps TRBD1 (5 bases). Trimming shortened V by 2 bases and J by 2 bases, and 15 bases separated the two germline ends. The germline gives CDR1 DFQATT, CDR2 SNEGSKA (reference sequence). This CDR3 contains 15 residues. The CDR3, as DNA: TGCAGTGCTAGATCCTTCATGGACACTCAAGAGACCCAGTACTTC. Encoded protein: CSARSFMDTQETQYF.

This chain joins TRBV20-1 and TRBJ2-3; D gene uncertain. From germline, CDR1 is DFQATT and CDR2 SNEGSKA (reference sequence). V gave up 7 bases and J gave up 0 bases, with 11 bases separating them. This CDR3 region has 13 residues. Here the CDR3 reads CSDRQTSTDTQYF. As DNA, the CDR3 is TGCAGTGACCGGCAAACTAGCACAGATACGCAGTATTTT.

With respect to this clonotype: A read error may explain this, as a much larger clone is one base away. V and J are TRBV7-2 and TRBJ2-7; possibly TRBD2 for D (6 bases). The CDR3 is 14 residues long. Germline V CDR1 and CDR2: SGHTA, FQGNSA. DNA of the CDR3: TGTGCCAGCAGCTTAGTTGGACTACCCTACGAGCAGTCCTTC. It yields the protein CASSLVGLPYEQSF.

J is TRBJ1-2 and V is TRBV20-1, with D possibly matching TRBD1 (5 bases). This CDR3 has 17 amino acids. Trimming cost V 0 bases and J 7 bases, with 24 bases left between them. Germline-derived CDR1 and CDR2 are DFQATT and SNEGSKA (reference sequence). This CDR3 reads CSARDQGRSELHGGYTF. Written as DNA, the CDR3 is TGCAGTGCTAGAGATCAGGGACGGTCGGAGCTGCACGGTGGCTACACCTTC.

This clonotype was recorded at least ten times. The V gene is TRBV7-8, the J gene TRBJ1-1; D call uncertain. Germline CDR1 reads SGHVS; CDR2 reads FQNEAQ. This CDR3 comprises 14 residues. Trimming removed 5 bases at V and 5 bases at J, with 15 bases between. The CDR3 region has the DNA TGTGCCAGCAGCCCCGGAGCGGGAGGGACTGAAGCTTTCTTT. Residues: CASSPGAGGTEAFF.

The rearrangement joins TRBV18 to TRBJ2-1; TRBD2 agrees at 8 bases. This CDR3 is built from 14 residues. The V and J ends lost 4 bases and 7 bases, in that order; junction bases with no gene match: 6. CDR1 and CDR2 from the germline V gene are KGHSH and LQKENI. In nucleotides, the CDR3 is TGTGCCAGCTCACTACCGGGAGGGACAAATGAGCAGTTCTTC. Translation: CASSLPGGTNEQFF.

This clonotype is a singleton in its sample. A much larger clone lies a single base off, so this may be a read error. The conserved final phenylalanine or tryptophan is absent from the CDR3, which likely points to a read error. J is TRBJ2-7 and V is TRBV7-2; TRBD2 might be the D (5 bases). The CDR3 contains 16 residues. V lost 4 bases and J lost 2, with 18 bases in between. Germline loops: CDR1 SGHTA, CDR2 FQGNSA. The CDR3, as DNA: TGTGCCAGCAGCTCCCCTTTCGGGGAGCGACCCTACGAGCAGTACTTA. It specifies CASSSPFGERPYEQYL.

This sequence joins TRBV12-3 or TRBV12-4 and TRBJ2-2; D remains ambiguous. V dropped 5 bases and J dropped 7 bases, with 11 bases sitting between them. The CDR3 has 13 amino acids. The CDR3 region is CASSPQVDGELFF. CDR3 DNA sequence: TGTGCCAGCAGTCCTCAGGTGGACGGGGAGCTGTTTTTT.

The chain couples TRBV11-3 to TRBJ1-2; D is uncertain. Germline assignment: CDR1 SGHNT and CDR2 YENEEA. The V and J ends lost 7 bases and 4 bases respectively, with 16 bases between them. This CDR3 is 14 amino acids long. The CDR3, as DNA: TGTGCCAGCACCACCCTAAAGGGAGGCTATGGCTACACCTTC. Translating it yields CASTTLKGGYGYTF.

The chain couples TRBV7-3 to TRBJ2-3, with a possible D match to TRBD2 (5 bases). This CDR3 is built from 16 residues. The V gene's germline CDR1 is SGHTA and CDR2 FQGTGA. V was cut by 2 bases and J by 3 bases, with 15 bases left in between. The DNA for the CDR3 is TGTGCCAGCAGCTTAGTCCGGGGATCACCGACAGATACGCAGTATTTT. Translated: CASSLVRGSPTDTQYF.

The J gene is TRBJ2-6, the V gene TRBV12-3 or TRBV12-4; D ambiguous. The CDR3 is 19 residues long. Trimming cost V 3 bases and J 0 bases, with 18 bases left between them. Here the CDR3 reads CASSFVPGRFPSGANVLTF. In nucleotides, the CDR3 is TGTGCCAGCAGTTTCGTCCCCGGACGATTCCCCTCTGGGGCCAACGTCCTGACTTTC.

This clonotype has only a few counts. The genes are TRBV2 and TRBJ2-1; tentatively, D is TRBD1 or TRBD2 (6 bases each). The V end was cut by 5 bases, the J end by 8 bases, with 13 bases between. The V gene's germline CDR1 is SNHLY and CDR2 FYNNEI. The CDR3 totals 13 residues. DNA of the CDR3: TGTGCCAGCAGTCCAAACAGGGAGGATGAGCAGTTCTTC. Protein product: CASSPNREDEQFF.

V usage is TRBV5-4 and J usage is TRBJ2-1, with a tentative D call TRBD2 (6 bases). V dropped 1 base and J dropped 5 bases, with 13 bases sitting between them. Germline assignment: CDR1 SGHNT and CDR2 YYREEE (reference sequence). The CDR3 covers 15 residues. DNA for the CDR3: TGTGCCAGCAGCTTGAAACGGGAGAACCACAATGAGCAGTTCTTC. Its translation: CASSLKRENHNEQFF.

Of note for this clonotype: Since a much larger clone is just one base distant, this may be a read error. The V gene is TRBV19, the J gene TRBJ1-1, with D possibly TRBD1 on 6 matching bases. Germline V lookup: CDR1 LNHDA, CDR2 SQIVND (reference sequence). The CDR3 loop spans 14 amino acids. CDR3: CASISQRGDTEASF. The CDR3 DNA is TGTGCCAGTATCTCCCAGAGGGGGGACACTGAAGCTTCCTTT.

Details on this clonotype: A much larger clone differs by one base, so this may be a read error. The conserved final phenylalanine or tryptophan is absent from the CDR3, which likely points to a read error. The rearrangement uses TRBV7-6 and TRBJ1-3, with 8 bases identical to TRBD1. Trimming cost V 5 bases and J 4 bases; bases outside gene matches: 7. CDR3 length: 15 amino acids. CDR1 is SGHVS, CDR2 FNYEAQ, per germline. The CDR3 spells CASSLGTGWGNTIYC. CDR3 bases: TGTGCCAGCAGCCTCGGGACAGGCTGGGGAAACACCATATATTGT.

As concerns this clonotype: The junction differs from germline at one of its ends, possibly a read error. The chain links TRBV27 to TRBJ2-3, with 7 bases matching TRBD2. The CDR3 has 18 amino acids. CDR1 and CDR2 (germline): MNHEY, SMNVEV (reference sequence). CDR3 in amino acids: CASSPTRTRRVGTDTQYF. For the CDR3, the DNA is TGTGCCAGCAGCCCCACAAGGACTAGACGAGTTGGCACCGATACGCAGTATTTT.

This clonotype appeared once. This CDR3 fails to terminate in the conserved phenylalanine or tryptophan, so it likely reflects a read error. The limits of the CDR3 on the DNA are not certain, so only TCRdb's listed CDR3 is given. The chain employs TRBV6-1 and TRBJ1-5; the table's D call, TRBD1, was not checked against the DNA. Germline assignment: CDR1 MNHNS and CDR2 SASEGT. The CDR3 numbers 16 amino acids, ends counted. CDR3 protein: CASSNRRGNSNQPQQL.

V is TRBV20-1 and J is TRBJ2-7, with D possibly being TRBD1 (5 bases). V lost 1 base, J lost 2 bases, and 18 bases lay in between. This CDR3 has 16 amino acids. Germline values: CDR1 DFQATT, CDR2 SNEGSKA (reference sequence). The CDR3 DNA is TGCAGTGCTAGAGTCGAATTTGGTTTACAGGCCTACGAGCAGTACTTC. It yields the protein CSARVEFGLQAYEQYF.

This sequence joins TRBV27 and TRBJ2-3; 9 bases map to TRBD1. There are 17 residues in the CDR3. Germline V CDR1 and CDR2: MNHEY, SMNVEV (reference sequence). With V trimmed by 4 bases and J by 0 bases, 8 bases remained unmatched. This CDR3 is CASSSTQQGASTDTQYF. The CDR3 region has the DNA TGTGCCAGCAGTTCAACCCAACAGGGGGCTAGCACAGATACGCAGTATTTT.

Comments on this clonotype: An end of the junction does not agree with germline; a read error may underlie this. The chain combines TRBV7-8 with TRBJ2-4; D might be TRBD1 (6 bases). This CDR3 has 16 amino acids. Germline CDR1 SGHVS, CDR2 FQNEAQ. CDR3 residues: CSSSKTPQGAKNIQYF. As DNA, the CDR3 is TGTTCCAGCAGTAAAACACCGCAGGGGGCCAAAAACATTCAGTACTTC.

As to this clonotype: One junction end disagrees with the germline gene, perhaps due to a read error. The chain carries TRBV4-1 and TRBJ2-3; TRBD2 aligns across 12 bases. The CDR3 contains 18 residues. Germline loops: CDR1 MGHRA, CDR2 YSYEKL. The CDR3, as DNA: TGTGCCAGCAGCCAAGAGACTAGCGGGGGCGCCAGCACAGATACGCAGTATTTT. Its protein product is CASSQETSGGASTDTQYF.

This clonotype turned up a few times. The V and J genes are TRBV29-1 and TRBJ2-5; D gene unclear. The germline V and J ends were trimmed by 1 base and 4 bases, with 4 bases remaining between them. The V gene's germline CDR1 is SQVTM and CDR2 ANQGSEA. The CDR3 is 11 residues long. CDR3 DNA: TGCAGCGTTGAAGTTGGAGAGACCCAGTACTTC. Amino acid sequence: CSVEVGETQYF.

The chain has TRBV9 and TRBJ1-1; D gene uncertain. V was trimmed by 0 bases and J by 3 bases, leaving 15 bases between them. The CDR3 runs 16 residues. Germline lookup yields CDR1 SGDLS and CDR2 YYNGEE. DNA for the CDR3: TGTGCCAGCAGCGTAGTAAGGGAACGTGGGGACACTGAAGCTTTCTTT. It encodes CASSVVRERGDTEAFF. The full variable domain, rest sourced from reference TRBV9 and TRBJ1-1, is DSGVTQTPKHLITATGQRVTLRCSPRSGDLSVYWYQQSLDQGLQFLIQYYNGEERAKGNILERFSAQQFPDLHSELNLSSLELGDSALYFCASSVVRERGDTEAFFGQGTRLTVV.

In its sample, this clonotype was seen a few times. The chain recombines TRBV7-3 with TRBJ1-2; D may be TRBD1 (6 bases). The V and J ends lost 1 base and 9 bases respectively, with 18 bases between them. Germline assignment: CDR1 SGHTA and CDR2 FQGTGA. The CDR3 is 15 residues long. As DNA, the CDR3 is TGTGCCAGCAGCTTAAGTCTTGGGGGCAGTACGCGCTACACCTTC. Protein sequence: CASSLSLGGSTRYTF.

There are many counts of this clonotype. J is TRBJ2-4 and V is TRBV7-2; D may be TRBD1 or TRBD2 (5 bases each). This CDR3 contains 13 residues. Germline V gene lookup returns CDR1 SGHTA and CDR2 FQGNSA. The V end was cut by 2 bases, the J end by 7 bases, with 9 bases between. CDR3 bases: TGTGCCAGCAGCTTAAGGGGACCCAACATTCAGTACTTC. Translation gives CASSLRGPNIQYF.

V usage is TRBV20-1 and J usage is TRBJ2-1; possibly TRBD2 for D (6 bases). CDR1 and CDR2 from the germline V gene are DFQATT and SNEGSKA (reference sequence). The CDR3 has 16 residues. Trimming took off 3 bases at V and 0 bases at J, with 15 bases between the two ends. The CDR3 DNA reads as TGCAGTGCTAGTAGGGTTGGCGGGATCTCCTACAATGAGCAGTTCTTC. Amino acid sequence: CSASRVGGISYNEQFF.